The sequence of this T cell receptor beta chain was determined in a study of cytomegalovirus exposure and HLA in healthy donors (dated by TCRdb to about 2017). As for the study more broadly: An earlier analysis of roughly 630 of the donors reported 250 to 300 Gb of sequence data and some 120 million unique TCR beta sequences from about 200 million T cells. An early release covering about 600 HLA-typed donors comprised approximately 290 gigabases of sequencing data and around 80 million unique TCR sequences. Of the 398 genotyped donors, 65% to 90% fell in the genetic ancestry cluster associated with self-reported Caucasian donors. The study aimed to test whether signatures of past pathogen exposure could be identified by cataloging public T cell receptors. The T cell repertoires of some 700 subjects were profiled by immunosequencing and related to cytomegalovirus serostatus. A separate validation cohort of about 110 different subjects was used in addition to the roughly 620-subject first cohort. The study combined high-throughput TCR immunosequencing, statistical association of individual TCRs with disease status, and machine learning to predict cytomegalovirus infection status. A later analysis re-examined previously published TCR beta repertoires from 610 or so donors and added high-resolution HLA genotyping to investigate patterns of TCR occurrence. Rather than drawing on any new phenotypic data, the later analysis identified candidate immune exposures from TCR beta sequences and the way those sequences occurred across donors. To decide whether each TCR beta V gene segment behaved as functional or pseudogenic, an earlier analysis of 587 of the donors relied on high-throughput TCR beta sequencing. Alongside the repertoire data, information on donor age, sex, ethnicity and CMV serostatus was compiled. A later genetic analysis took genome-wide SNP genotypes for about three fifths of the roughly 670 donors and used that subset as a discovery cohort. Every discovery cohort repertoire had been produced on one sequencing platform. HLA typing included class I and class II loci at four-digit resolution. Typing coverage varied by locus: roughly 629-630 donors for A, B, C, DRB1 and DQB1; around 560 for DQA1; about 590 for DPA1; some 470 for DPB1. Because of strong linkage in the cohort, roughly 5 DR-DQ haplotypes were treated as single units for association and clustering. Across some 400 genotyped donors of the cohort, an average of about 250,000 unique TCR beta nucleotide sequences per donor were sequenced, and about a sixth of those sequences were non-productive. Summary of the overall study and its limitations: In both the original and validation cohorts, the classifier was reported to diagnose cytomegalovirus status with high specificity and sensitivity. Compared with equally common non-associated chains, HLA-associated TCR beta chains in a later analysis were more clonally expanded and had lower generation probabilities. Strong co-occurrence of HLA alleles, especially DR and DQ, made assigning TCR associations to individual alleles difficult. Some 16 rarely observed V segments, including chromosome 9 orphons, were excluded from the earlier analysis of about 610 of the donors because counts were too low. A cluster of highly shared sequence variants was judged likely to represent a technical artifact of the sequencing pipeline. A further reported finding was that TCR beta sequences accurately predicted the HLA-A and HLA-B alleles for most subjects in the first cohort. The cohort was sequenced for TCR beta chains only, and without alpha or paired-chain data the features that could be detected were limited. Correlated functional status among segregating V segments might reflect linkage disequilibrium, but an unknown experimental factor could not be ruled out. Presence/absence analyses assumed roughly uniform sequencing depth across donors, an assumption that may not hold. Because some donors lacked HLA typing at each locus, the association tests relied only on the typed subset. The only immune exposure information available for the cohort was CMV serostatus. A later genetic analysis reported fewer N-insertions in productive TCRs among donors in an Asian-associated ancestry cluster than the roughly 620-donor mean. According to a later analysis, most CMV-associated TCR beta chains appeared to be HLA-restricted, and the HLA associations seemed to be driven largely by CMV exposure. In vitro tests confirmed that a few of the cytomegalovirus-associated TCR beta chains recognize cytomegalovirus antigens. According to a later analysis, TCR association rates differed among HLA loci, with DRB1 alleles showing the most associated TCRs and HLA-C alleles showing the fewest. Across donors, most TCR sequences were observed very rarely, whereas some public TCRs were present in many individuals. In an earlier analysis of approximately 590 of the donors, most TCR beta V segments appeared in productive rearrangements about 90% or about 30% of the time, broadly matching IMGT annotations. A later analysis reported that several top co-occurrence clusters appeared linked to parvovirus B19, influenza, CMV and Epstein-Barr virus. According to the authors, the approach could potentially be generalized to other disease states and immunological phenotypes. In a later genetic analysis, a missense DCLRE1C variant was associated with V-gene and J-gene trimming of TCR beta chains, and the association was replicated in an independent cohort. A later analysis associated about 16,000 TCR beta sequences with specific HLA alleles at a false discovery rate of 0.05. The study listed 164 TCR beta chains as associated with cytomegalovirus.

The library relied on the immunoSEQ multiplex PCR assay. For the multiplex PCR, a mixture combining 60 forward primers for TCR Vbeta segments and 13 reverse primers for TCR Jbeta segments was used. Amplification of the CDR3 region of rearranged TCR beta genes was performed with a multiplex PCR assay on genomic DNA. The Illumina HiSeq System was used to sequence the amplified TCR beta libraries as 87-base-pair reads. The study's own analysis went as follows. A later analysis tallied roughly 78 million unique TCR beta chains across the 700 or so repertoires, and around 9.9 million of those chains were shared by two or more donors. A nearest-neighbor algorithm error-corrected the raw reads and collapsed the reads into unique sequences, merging closely related sequences to remove PCR and sequencing errors. CDR3 sequences were aligned to IMGT reference sequences to assign V, D and J gene segments. For a sequence to be retained, at least a six-nucleotide match to both a V gene segment and a J gene segment was required. Rearrangements were classified as productive when the CDR3 lacked stop codons and remained in frame with V and J, and all other rearrangements were classified as non-productive. Following IMGT convention, CDR3 was defined as the stretch from the second conserved V-encoded cysteine up to the conserved J-encoded phenylalanine. The earlier analysis of about 640 of the donors excluded any sequence lacking an unambiguous match to a single V gene segment. In an earlier analysis of several hundred of the donors, V segments were called functional above 56.7% productive rearrangements and were called segregating when the between-donor standard deviation exceeded 5%. To diagnose cytomegalovirus status from the catalog of TCR beta chain sequences, a statistical classification framework was built. V and J gene assignment, in a later analysis, came from comparing TCR nucleotide sequences with IMGT/GENE-DB human TR gene sequences. The TCRdist pipeline was used in a later analysis to assign CDR3 sequences and most-parsimonious VDJ recombination scenarios. A later analysis defined each TCR beta chain by its CDR3 amino acid sequence plus V-gene family, and excluded reads lacking a unique V-gene family. A later analysis removed 600 or so highly shared, low-generation-probability nucleotide sequences to deal with suspected cross-contamination and a sequencing artifact. A later analysis calculated a clonal expansion index for each public chain from normalized within-repertoire ranks of inferred template counts. In a later analysis, generation probabilities were computed with a VDJ recombination model fitted to out-of-frame rearrangements, and the resulting probabilities were checked against IGoR. Hypergeometric tests were used in a later analysis to score TCR-TCR, TCR-HLA and TCR-CMV co-occurrence, with a repertoire-size bias correction applied to the TCR pairs. To estimate false discovery rates, a later analysis permuted the HLA or CMV assignments 20 times. A later analysis grouped co-occurring TCRs with DBSCAN, adding TCRdist sequence similarity when clustering within HLA-allele-positive subsets. Repertoires with fewer than 30,000 or more than 120,000 public chains, plus five repertoires with anomalous nucleotide sharing, were excluded from co-occurrence clustering. This is the immuneACCESS table as TCRdb keeps it, with only in-frame sequences that have V and J called. A part of the clones is gone; compared with another copy, unresolved V genes explain less than half, and the rest is unexplained. V and J calls and clone size come straight from that table; D and trimming were deduced from the DNA. For this sample the table gives approximately 96,000 clones, of which 74% were detected only once. Together, the top ten hold roughly 1.8% of the sample.

The cohort comprised under 700 healthy bone marrow donors. At the time of sampling, all cohort members were nominally healthy, though unrecorded immune exposures were likely present. The donor was CMV seronegative and was included in the group of around 320 seronegative cohort members. Every donor gave a peripheral blood sample, and the peripheral blood mononuclear cells from that sample were used for TCR beta sequencing. Genomic DNA was extracted from the blood cell samples with the Qiagen DNeasy Blood Extraction Kit. About this clone: Its binding antigen is unknown. The record has no base qualities; no much larger clone is one base away.

Sequencing used PBMCs. The receptor's source is a male donor in good health and CMV-seronegative.

The DNA reads TGTGCCAGCAGCCAAGAAACGTACAGGGCCACCTACGAGCAGTACTTC. Its amino acids are CASSQETYRATYEQYF. Rearrangement joined TRBV14 to TRBJ2-7; perhaps TRBD1 is the D gene, with 6 bases matching. V was cut back by 0 bases and J by 2 bases, leaving a gap of 14 bases between them. Inclusive of the bounding cysteine and phenylalanine, the CDR3 is 16 residues long. Solely the CDR3 DNA is kept, with 48 bases framed from the first base. From a lookup of the germline V gene, CDR1 and CDR2 are SGHDN and FVKESK.